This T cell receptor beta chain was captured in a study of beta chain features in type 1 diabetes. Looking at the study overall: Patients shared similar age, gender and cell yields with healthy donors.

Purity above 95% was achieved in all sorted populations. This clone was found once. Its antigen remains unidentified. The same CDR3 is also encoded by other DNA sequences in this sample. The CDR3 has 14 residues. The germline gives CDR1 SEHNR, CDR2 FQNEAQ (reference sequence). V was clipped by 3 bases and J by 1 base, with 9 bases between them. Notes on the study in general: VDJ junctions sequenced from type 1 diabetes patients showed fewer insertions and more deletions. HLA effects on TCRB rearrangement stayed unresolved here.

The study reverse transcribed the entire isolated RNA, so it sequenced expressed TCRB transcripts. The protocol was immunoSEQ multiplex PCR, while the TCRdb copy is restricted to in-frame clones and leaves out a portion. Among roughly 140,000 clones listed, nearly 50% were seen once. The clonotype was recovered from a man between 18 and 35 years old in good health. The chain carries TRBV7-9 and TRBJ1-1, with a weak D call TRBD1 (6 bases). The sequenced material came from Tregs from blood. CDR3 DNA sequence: TGTGCCAGCAGCTTGGGCAGGGGGAACACTGAAGCTTTCTTT. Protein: CASSLGRGNTEAFF.